The next 5 T cell receptor beta chains were all read from a single sample in a study of CD8 T cells in Susac syndrome. Reverse transcription of about 0.5 to 1 ug RNA was carried out with random hexamers. TCRdb re-called the immunoSEQ multiplex PCR reads with MiXCR, one entry per CDR3 protein. The sample yields 150,000 to 200,000 distinct CDR3 sequences, 90% to 95% seen once. The sample was CD4+ T cells from PBMCs. These receptors were collected from a human donor in good health.

The J gene is TRBJ1-6, the V gene TRBV12-3 or TRBV12-4, with 7 bases fitting TRBD1. CDR3 length equals 15 residues. V lost 5 bases, J lost 7 bases, and 8 bases stayed unmatched. Written as DNA, the CDR3 is TGTGCCAGCAGTAAGAGACAGGGAGGAAATTCACCCCTCCACTTT. This codes for CASSKRQGGNSPLHF.

This chain links TRBV18 with TRBJ2-4; TRBD2 is a possible D gene (6 bases). The V gene's germline CDR1 is KGHSH and CDR2 LQKENI. CDR3 size: 14 residues. Trimming took 4 bases from V and 6 from J, leaving 13 bases between them. CDR3 in amino acids: CASSQGGERNIQYF. The CDR3 bases are TGTGCCAGCTCACAGGGCGGGGAGAGAAACATTCAGTACTTC.

As DNA, the CDR3 is TGTGCCTGGAGTGTACCAGGTCAGCCCCAGCATTTT. Translation gives CAWSVPGQPQHF. The V and J genes are TRBV30 and TRBJ1-5; D gene uncertain. Germline CDR1 reads GTSNPN; CDR2 reads SVGIG (reference sequence). The CDR3 is made up of 12 amino acids. V dropped 0 bases and J dropped 6 bases, with 6 bases sitting between them.

This clonotype was detected only once. The rearrangement uses TRBV5-1 and TRBJ1-1; D call uncertain. The CDR3 has 13 amino acids. Trimming left V 0 bases short and J 3 bases short, with 6 bases between. Germline loops: CDR1 SGHRS, CDR2 YFSETQ. CDR3 sequence reads: CASSLVLDTEAFF. The CDR3 DNA reads TGCGCCAGCAGCTTGGTATTGGACACTGAAGCTTTCTTT.

V gene TRBV15 combines with J gene TRBJ1-1, with D perhaps TRBD1 (5 bases). Germline V lookup: CDR1 LNHNV, CDR2 YYDKDF (reference sequence). The CDR3 totals 15 residues. V was clipped by 4 bases and J by 4 bases, with 16 bases between them. The CDR3 nucleotides are TGTGCCACCAGCACCTTCGGCACCGGGACCACTGAAGCTTTCTTT. This sequence encodes CATSTFGTGTTEAFF.